This TCR beta chain appears in the sequencing data of a study of tumor and adjacent non-tumor tissue in lung cancer. Whole-study context: Patients were aged about 30 to 76, 10 men and roughly 5 women, stage I to III. Each sample yielded some 4 million productive TCRbeta reads on average. Study-level points and caveats: TCR diversity was significantly greater in tumor than normal lung tissue.

No cell sorting was done before RNA was extracted from the tissue. More than 3 cm separated this lung sample from the edge of the tumor. TCRbeta libraries were built with three rounds of nested PCR, modified from ARM-PCR. TCRdb processed the multiplex PCR reads anew with MiXCR; each CDR3 protein has one entry. The table lists some 97,000 distinct CDR3 sequences, roughly two thirds of them singletons, with roughly a fifth in the top ten. Note on this clonotype: Its cognate antigen is unknown.

The CDR3 length is 14 residues. The sequence came from a man aged 25 to 45 with non-small cell lung cancer. This rearrangement joins TRBV21-1 to TRBJ1-1; the table's D call TRBD1 went unverified against the DNA. TRBV21-1 is assigned pseudogene status. The sequencing input was distant non-tumor lung tissue. The CDR3 DNA reads TGTGCCACAGACCGGGACAGGGAGAACACTGAAGCTTTCTTT. Amino acid sequence: CATDRDRENTEAFF.